These 19 T cell receptor beta chains share one sample of origin, sequenced in a study of shared clonotypes between healthy human individuals. Method: immunoSEQ multiplex PCR; TCRdb's copy keeps in-frame clones and lacks some. The data show fewer than 600,000 clones, around 79% seen once. Source material: PBMCs. These receptors all stem from a woman between 40 and 55 years old in good health. Some clones in this sample may be carry-over from other donors' samples.

The chain carries TRBV19 and TRBJ1-5; tentatively, D is TRBD1 (6 bases). There are 14 residues in the CDR3. The V gene lost 4 bases and the J gene lost 2 bases, with 9 bases spanning the gap. Germline V gene lookup returns CDR1 LNHDA and CDR2 SQIVND (reference sequence). The chain's CDR3 is CASSSRTGNQPQHF. The CDR3 region has the DNA TGTGCCAGTAGTAGTCGGACAGGCAATCAGCCCCAGCATTTT.

This chain uses TRBV7-2 with TRBJ1-5, with no clear D. V shed 0 bases and J shed 4 bases, with 4 bases lying between them. CDR3 length: 13 amino acids. Germline V gene data show CDR1 as SGHTA and CDR2 as FQGNSA. CDR3 DNA sequence: TGTGCCAGCAGCTTAGCGCAGAATCAGCCCCAGCATTTT. Translating it yields CASSLAQNQPQHF.

This chain joins TRBV28 and TRBJ1-2; D unresolved. Trimming removed 4 bases from V and 3 bases from J, with 12 bases in between. The CDR3 has 14 amino acids. Germline V gene lookup returns CDR1 MDHEN and CDR2 SYDVKM. Here the CDR3 DNA reads TGTGCCAGCAGTTCCCGGACTGCCCACTATGGCTACACCTTC. Translated, it gives CASSSRTAHYGYTF.

This rearrangement joins TRBV5-1 to TRBJ1-1; 9 bases fit TRBD1. Germline V gene data show CDR1 as SGHRS and CDR2 as YFSETQ. J gave up 7 bases and V 0 bases, and 4 bases lay outside the gene matches. This CDR3 comprises 14 residues. The CDR3 DNA reads as TGCGCCAGCAGCTTGGGGCCGGGACAGGGTGAAGCTTTCTTT. Amino acids: CASSLGPGQGEAFF.

This clone has more than one count but fewer than ten. A far larger clone is one base from this, pointing to a likely read error. The chain recombines TRBV10-3 with TRBJ1-2; D unclear. This CDR3 is 13 amino acids long. Trimming removed 5 bases from V and 2 bases from J, with 9 bases in between. Germline V gene sequence: CDR1 ENHRY, CDR2 SYGVKD. The CDR3 bases are TGTGCCATCAGTTCGGGCAGAAACTATGGCTACACCTTC. The encoded protein is CAISSGRNYGYTF.

This clone came up once. The chain uses TRBV5-6 and TRBJ2-7; 8 bases match TRBD2. With V trimmed by 0 bases and J by 4 bases, 6 bases remained unmatched. The germline V gene encodes CDR1 SGHDT and CDR2 YYEEEE. The CDR3 is 15 amino acids. The CDR3 is CASSLAAGEGYEQYF. In DNA form, the CDR3 reads TGTGCCAGCAGCTTGGCAGCGGGAGAAGGGTACGAGCAGTACTTC.

Notes on this clone: A read error may account for a junction end that differs from germline. This sequence joins TRBV30 and TRBJ2-2; weak D call: TRBD1 (6 bases). This CDR3 region has 16 residues. Germline loops: CDR1 GTSNPN, CDR2 SVGIG (reference sequence). This CDR3 is CAWRRGGQRNTRELFF. CDR3 DNA sequence: TGTGCCTGGCGACGCGGAGGACAGAGGAACACCAGGGAGCTGTTTTTT.

V and J are TRBV28 and TRBJ1-4; TRBD1 agrees at 8 bases. Germline V CDR1 and CDR2: MDHEN, SYDVKM. CDR3 length: 14 amino acids. Unmatched junction bases numbered 5, after V lost 6 bases and J lost 5 bases. Written as DNA, the CDR3 is TGTGCCAGCAGAAGGGACAGGCAGAATGAAAAACTGTTTTTT. This encodes CASRRDRQNEKLFF.

The V and J genes are TRBV7-2 and TRBJ2-7; tentatively, D is TRBD2 (6 bases). This CDR3 spans 15 amino acids. Germline V gene data show CDR1 as SGHTA and CDR2 as FQGNSA. Trimming left V 1 base short and J 3 bases short, with 13 bases between. The CDR3 sequence is CASSLDATRGYEQYF. In nucleotides, the CDR3 is TGTGCCAGCAGCTTAGATGCGACTAGGGGCTACGAGCAGTACTTC.

The V call is TRBV7-6, the J call TRBJ1-2, with D possibly TRBD1 on 5 matching bases. CDR1 is SGHVS, CDR2 FNYEAQ, per germline. The CDR3 runs 13 residues. Between the trimmed V and J ends, which lost 1 base and 3 bases, there was a span of 6 bases. DNA for the CDR3: TGTGCCAGCAGCTTAGTAGGGGACTATGGCTACACCTTC. It is translated as CASSLVGDYGYTF. Using reference TRBV7-6 and TRBJ1-2 for the parts outside the CDR3, the full variable domain is GAGVSQSPRYKVTKRGQDVALRCDPISGHVSLYWYRQALGQGPEFLTYFNYEAQQDKSGLPNDRFSAERPEGSISTLTIQRTEQRDSAMYRCASSLVGDYGYTFGSGTRLTVV.

The gene calls are TRBV18 and TRBJ1-2; 8 nucleotides agree with TRBD1. V shed 3 bases and J 8 bases; nucleotides not matched to a gene: 8. The CDR3 is made up of 14 amino acids. The germline V gene has CDR1 KGHSH and CDR2 LQKENI. The CDR3 DNA reads TGTGCCAGCTCACCCCCGGACAGGGTAGGGGGCTACACCTTC. It is translated as CASSPPDRVGGYTF.

This clone was seen once. The CDR3 protein is CASSRLAVGYEQYF. Here the CDR3 DNA reads TGTGCCAGCAGTCGACTAGCGGTCGGCTACGAGCAGTACTTC. The chain is built from TRBV7-2 and TRBJ2-7; 9 bases match TRBD2. CDR3 length: 14 residues. In germline, CDR1 is SGHTA, CDR2 FQGNSA. With 6 bases clipped from V and 3 bases from J, the junction kept 6 bases outside the gene matches.

This clone showed up just a few times. This chain connects TRBV9 to TRBJ2-3, with D possibly TRBD2 on 5 matching bases. Trimming stripped 0 bases from V and 4 bases from J, with 12 bases between. This CDR3 has 15 amino acids. The germline V gene has CDR1 SGDLS and CDR2 YYNGEE. CDR3 nucleotide sequence: TGTGCCAGCAGCGTAGGCGGGCCCCAGGCAGATACGCAGTATTTT. It yields the protein CASSVGGPQADTQYF.

V usage is TRBV11-2 and J usage is TRBJ1-4; no clear D gene. V lost 5 bases to trimming and J lost 8 bases, with 15 bases between them. The V gene's germline CDR1 is SGHAT and CDR2 FQNNGV. The CDR3 length is 14 residues. The CDR3 bases are TGTGCCAGCAGCCCCCGGAGGAGGGAAGAAAAACTGTTTTTT. It translates to CASSPRRREEKLFF.

The count of this clone is one. The CDR3: CASSAGWNEQFF. The CDR3 DNA reads as TGTGCCAGCAGTGCAGGGTGGAATGAGCAGTTCTTC. The chain employs TRBV25-1 and TRBJ2-1; D possibly corresponds to TRBD1 (5 bases). The CDR3 has 12 residues. CDR1 MGHDK and CDR2 SYGVNS come from the germline V gene. The V end was cut by 4 bases, the J end by 7 bases, with 8 bases between. The full variable domain, with the rest looked up from reference TRBV25-1 and TRBJ2-1, is EADIYQTPRYLVIGTGKKITLECSQTMGHDKMYWYQQDPGMELHLIHYSYGVNSTEKGDLSSESTVSRIRTEHFPLTLESARPSHTSQYLCASSAGWNEQFFGPGTRLTVL.

CDR3 protein: CASSQVSSGTGKNYGYTF. Written as DNA, the CDR3 is TGCGCCAGCAGCCAAGTTTCCTCCGGGACAGGAAAAAACTATGGCTACACCTTC. This chain connects TRBV4-3 to TRBJ1-2; 8 bases are shared with TRBD1. The CDR3 loop spans 18 amino acids. Germline values: CDR1 LGHNA, CDR2 YSLEER. Trimming cost V 1 base and J 2 bases; bases outside gene matches: 12.

The chain uses TRBV28 and TRBJ1-1, with 9 bases identical to TRBD1. The trim removed 5 bases at V and 3 bases at J, leaving 10 bases unmatched. The CDR3 length is 16 residues. CDR1 is MDHEN, CDR2 SYDVKM, per germline. The CDR3 DNA sequence: TGTGCCAGCAGTACCCTGCCGGGACAGGGAGACACTGAAGCTTTCTTT. This encodes CASSTLPGQGDTEAFF.

J is TRBJ2-1 and V is TRBV7-2; the D is unclear. Per germline, CDR1 SGHTA and CDR2 FQGNSA. The V gene lost 0 bases and the J gene lost 8 bases, with 11 bases spanning the gap. The CDR3 runs 14 residues. This CDR3 reads CASSLAGQSDEQFF. The CDR3 DNA follows: TGTGCCAGCAGCTTAGCGGGCCAAAGCGATGAGCAGTTCTTC.

This chain links TRBV5-5 with TRBJ2-7; D may correspond to TRBD1 or TRBD2 (5 bases each). This CDR3 comprises 15 residues. Trimming cost V 3 bases and J 6 bases, with 19 bases left between them. Germline lookup yields CDR1 SGHKS and CDR2 YYEKEE (reference sequence). The CDR3 DNA sequence: TGTGCCAGCAGCTGGGTGGGGACCGCCCGGGGCGAGCAGTACTTC. It codes for CASSWVGTARGEQYF.